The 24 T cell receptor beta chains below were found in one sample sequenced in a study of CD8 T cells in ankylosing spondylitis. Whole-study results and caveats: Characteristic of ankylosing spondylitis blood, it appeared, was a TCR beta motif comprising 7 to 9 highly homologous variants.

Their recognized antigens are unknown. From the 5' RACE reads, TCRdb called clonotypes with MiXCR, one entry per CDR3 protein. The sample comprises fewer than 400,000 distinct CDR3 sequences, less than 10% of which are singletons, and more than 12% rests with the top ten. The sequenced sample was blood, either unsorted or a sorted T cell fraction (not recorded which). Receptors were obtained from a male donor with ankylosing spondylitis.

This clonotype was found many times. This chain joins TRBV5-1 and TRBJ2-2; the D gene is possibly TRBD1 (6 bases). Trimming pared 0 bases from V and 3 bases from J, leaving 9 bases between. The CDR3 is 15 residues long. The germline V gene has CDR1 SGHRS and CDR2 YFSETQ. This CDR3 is CASSLDRVDTGELFF. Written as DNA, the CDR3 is TGCGCCAGCAGCTTGGACAGGGTGGACACCGGGGAGCTGTTTTTT.

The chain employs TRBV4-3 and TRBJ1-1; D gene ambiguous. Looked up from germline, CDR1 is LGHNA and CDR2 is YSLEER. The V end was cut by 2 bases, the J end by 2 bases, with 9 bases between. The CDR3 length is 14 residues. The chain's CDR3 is CASSQPGRNTEAFF. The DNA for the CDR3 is TGCGCCAGCAGCCAACCGGGCCGCAACACTGAAGCTTTCTTT.

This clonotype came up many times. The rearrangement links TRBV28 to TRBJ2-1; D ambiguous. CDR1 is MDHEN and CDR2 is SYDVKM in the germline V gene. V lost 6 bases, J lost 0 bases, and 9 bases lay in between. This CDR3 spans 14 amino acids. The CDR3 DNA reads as TGTGCCAGCAGGTGGATCAGCTCCTACAATGAGCAGTTCTTC. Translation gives CASRWISSYNEQFF.

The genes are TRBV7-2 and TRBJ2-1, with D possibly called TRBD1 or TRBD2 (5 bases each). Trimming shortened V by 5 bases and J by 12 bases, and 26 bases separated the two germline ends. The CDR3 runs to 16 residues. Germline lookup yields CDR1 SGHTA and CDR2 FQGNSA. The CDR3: CASSLSTGLQQNRQFF. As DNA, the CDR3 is TGTGCCAGCAGCCTCTCAACAGGACTCCAACAAAACCGGCAGTTCTTC.

The CDR3 reads CASSPGLAERYEQYF. The CDR3 region has the DNA TGTGCCAGCAGCCCCGGACTAGCGGAGAGATACGAGCAGTACTTC. This chain links TRBV13 with TRBJ2-7; 10 positions match TRBD2. CDR3 length equals 15 residues. J was trimmed by 4 bases and V by 5 bases; bases with no gene match: 8. The germline gives CDR1 PRHDT, CDR2 FYEKMQ (reference sequence).

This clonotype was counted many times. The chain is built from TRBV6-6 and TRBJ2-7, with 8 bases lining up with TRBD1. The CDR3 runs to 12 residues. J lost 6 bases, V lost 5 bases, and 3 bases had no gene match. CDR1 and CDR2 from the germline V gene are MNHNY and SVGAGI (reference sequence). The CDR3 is CASSQTGVEQYF. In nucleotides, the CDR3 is TGTGCCAGCAGTCAGACAGGGGTCGAGCAGTACTTC.

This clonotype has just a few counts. CDR3 in amino acids: CASSPGRGNEQFF. CDR3 DNA: TGCGCCAGCAGCCCTGGCAGGGGAAATGAGCAGTTCTTC. The V and J genes are TRBV5-1 and TRBJ2-1, with D possibly being TRBD1 (6 bases). The germline gives CDR1 SGHRS, CDR2 YFSETQ. V lost 4 bases, J lost 7 bases, and 12 bases lay in between. This CDR3 spans 13 amino acids.

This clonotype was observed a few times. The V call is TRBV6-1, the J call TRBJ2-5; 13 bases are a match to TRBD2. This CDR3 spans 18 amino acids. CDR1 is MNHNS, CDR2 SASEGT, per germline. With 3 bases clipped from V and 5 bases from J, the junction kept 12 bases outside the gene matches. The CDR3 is CASSDQTSGRAELETQYF. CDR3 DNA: TGTGCCAGCAGTGACCAAACTAGCGGGAGGGCCGAATTGGAGACCCAGTACTTC.

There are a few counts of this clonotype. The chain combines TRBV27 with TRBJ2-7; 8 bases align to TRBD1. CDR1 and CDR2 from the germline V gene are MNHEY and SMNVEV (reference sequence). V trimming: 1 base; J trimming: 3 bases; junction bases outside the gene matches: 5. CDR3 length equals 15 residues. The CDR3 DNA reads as TGTGCCAGCAGTTTATTGACAGGGGCCAACTACGAGCAGTACTTC. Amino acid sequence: CASSLLTGANYEQYF.

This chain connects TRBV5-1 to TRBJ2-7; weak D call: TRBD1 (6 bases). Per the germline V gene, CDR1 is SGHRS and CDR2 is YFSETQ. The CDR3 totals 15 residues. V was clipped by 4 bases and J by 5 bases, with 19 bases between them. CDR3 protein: CASSAGQGIIDEQYF. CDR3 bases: TGCGCCAGCAGCGCCGGGCAGGGGATTATCGACGAGCAGTACTTC. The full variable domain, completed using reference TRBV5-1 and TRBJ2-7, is KAGVTQTPRYLIKTRGQQVTLSCSPISGHRSVSWYQQTPGQGLQFLFEYFSETQRNKGNFPGRFSGRQFSNSRSEMNVSTLELGDSALYLCASSAGQGIIDEQYFGPGTRLTVT.

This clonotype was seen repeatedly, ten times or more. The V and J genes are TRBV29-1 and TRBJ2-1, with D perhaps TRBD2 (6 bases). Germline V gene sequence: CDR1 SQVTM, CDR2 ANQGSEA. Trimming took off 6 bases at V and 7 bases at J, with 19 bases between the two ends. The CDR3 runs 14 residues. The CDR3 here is CSVAGSLGWNEQFF. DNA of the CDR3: TGCAGCGTGGCCGGGAGTCTAGGTTGGAATGAGCAGTTCTTC.

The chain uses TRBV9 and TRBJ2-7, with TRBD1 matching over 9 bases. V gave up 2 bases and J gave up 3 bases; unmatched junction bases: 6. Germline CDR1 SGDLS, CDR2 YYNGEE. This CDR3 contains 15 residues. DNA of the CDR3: TGTGCCAGCAGCGTGAGGTGGGACAGGGACTACGAGCAGTACTTC. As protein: CASSVRWDRDYEQYF.

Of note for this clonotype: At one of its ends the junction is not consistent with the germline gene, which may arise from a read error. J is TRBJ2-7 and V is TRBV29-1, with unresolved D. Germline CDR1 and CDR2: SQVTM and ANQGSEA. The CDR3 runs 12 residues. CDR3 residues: CSVEKGSYEHYF. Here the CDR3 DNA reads TGCAGCGTTGAAAAAGGTTCCTACGAGCACTACTTC.

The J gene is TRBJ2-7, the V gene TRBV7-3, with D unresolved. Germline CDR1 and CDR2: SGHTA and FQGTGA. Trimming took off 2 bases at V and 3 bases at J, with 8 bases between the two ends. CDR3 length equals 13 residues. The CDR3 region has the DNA TGTGCCAGCAGCTTATTGGTGAACTACGAGCAGTACTTC. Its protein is CASSLLVNYEQYF. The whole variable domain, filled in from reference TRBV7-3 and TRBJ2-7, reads GAGVSQTPSNKVTEKGKYVELRCDPISGHTALYWYRQSLGQGPEFLIYFQGTGAADDSGLPNDRFFAVRPEGSVSTLKIQRTERGDSAVYLCASSLLVNYEQYFGPGTRLTVT.

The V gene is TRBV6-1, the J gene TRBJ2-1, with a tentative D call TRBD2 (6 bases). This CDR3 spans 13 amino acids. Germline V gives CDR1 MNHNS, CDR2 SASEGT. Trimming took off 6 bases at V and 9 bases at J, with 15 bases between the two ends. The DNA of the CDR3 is TGTGCCAGCAGAGTACCCGCCGGGAGTGAGCAGTTCTTC. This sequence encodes CASRVPAGSEQFF.

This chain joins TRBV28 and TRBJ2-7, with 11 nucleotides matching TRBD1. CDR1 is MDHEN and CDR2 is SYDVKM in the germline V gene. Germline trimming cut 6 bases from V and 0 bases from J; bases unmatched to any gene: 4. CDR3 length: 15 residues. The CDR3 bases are TGTGCCAGCAGGCGGGACAGGGGGTACTCCTACGAGCAGTACTTC. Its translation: CASRRDRGYSYEQYF.

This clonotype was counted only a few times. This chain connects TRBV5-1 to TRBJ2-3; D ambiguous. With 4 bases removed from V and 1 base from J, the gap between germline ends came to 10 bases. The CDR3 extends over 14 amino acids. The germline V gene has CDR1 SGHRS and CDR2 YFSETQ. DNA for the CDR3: TGCGCCAGCAGCAGGGCGGAAGGCACAGATACGCAGTATTTT. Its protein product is CASSRAEGTDTQYF.

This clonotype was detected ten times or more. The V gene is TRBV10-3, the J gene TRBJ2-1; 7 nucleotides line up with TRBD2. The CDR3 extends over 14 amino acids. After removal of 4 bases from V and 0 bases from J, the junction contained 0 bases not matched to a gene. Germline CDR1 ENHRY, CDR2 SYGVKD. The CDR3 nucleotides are TGTGCCATCAGTGGCGGGAGCTCCTACAATGAGCAGTTCTTC. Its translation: CAISGGSSYNEQFF.

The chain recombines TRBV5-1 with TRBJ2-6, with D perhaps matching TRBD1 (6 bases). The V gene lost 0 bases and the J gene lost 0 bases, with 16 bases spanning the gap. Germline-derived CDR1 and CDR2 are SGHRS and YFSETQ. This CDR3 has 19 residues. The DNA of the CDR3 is TGCGCCAGCAGCTTGGCCATACAGGGTGCTGCCTCTGGGGCCAACGTCCTGACTTTC. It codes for CASSLAIQGAASGANVLTF.

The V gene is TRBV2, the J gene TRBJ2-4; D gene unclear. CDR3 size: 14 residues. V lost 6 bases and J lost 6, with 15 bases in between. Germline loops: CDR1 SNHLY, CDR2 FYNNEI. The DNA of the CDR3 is TGTGCCAGCAGAAAGGATTCGACGGGAAACATTCAGTACTTC. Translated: CASRKDSTGNIQYF.

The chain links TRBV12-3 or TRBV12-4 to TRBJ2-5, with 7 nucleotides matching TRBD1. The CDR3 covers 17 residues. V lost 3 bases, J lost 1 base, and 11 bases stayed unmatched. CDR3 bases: TGTGCCAGCAGTTTTGGGACCGGGGACAGCCCCCAAGAGACCCAGTACTTC. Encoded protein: CASSFGTGDSPQETQYF.

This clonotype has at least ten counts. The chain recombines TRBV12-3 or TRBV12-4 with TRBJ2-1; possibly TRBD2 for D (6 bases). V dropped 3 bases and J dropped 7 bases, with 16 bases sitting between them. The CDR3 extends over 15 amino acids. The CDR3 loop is CASSFSGPYGNEQFF. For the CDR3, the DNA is TGTGCCAGCAGTTTTAGCGGTCCATACGGGAATGAGCAGTTCTTC.

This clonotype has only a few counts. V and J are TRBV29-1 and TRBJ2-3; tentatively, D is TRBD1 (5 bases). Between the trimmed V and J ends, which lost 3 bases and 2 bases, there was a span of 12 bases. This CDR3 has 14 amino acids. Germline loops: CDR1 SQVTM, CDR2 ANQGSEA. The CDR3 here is CSVDRLGVTDTQYF. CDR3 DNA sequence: TGCAGCGTTGACCGCCTAGGGGTCACAGATACGCAGTATTTT.

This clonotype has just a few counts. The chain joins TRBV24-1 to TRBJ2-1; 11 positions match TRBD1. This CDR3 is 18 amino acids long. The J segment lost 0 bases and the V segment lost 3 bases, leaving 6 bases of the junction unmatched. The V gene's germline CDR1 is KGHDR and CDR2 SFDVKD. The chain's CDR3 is CATSDGGQGAGSYNEQFF. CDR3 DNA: TGTGCCACCAGTGATGGAGGACAGGGGGCCGGCTCCTACAATGAGCAGTTCTTC.